The 20 T cell receptor beta chains listed next were all sequenced from one sample in a study of T cells in Graves' hyperthyroidism and ophthalmopathy. Researchers took RNA transcripts and amplified the TCR beta CDR3 regions from them. HTBI primers drove first-round RT-PCR of the TCR CDR3. Each CDR3 protein is one row after TCRdb ran MiXCR on the multiplex PCR reads. The sample lists 480,000 or so distinct CDR3 sequences; 40% to 55% were seen once. The sample consisted of peripheral blood or thyroid tissue (not recorded which). These receptors all come from an adult woman with Graves' disease, either hyperthyroidism or ophthalmopathy (not recorded which).

The chain employs TRBV19 and TRBJ2-7; D not resolved. Per the germline V gene, CDR1 is LNHDA and CDR2 is SQIVND (reference sequence). The CDR3 contains 14 residues. Trimming removed 10 bases at V and 1 base at J, with 17 bases between. This CDR3 reads CATRSPIGSYEQYF. Here the CDR3 DNA reads TGTGCCACCCGCAGCCCTATAGGGTCCTACGAGCAGTACTTC.

This clonotype was picked up many times. V gene TRBV6-6 combines with J gene TRBJ1-2; TRBD1 matches at 8 bases. V lost 2 bases to trimming and J lost 6 bases; unmatched junction nucleotides: 5. The CDR3 is made up of 14 amino acids. Germline V gene data show CDR1 as MNHNY and CDR2 as SVGAGI (reference sequence). For the CDR3, the DNA is TGTGCCAGCAGTTACCCGGACAGGGTCAATGGCTACACCTTC. Its protein is CASSYPDRVNGYTF.

This clonotype was detected a few times. V usage is TRBV28 and J usage is TRBJ1-2, with a weak D call TRBD1 (5 bases). V lost 10 bases to trimming and J lost 7 bases, with 13 bases between them. The CDR3 length is 11 residues. Germline values: CDR1 MDHEN, CDR2 SYDVKM. The CDR3 region is CATRVGFGYTF. The CDR3 DNA is TGTGCCACCAGGGTAGGGTTTGGCTACACCTTC.

The J gene is TRBJ1-5, the V gene TRBV7-2; 7 nucleotides agree with TRBD1. The CDR3 is 17 amino acids. With 5 bases clipped from V and 4 bases from J, the junction kept 14 bases outside the gene matches. The V gene's germline CDR1 is SGHTA and CDR2 FQGNSA. In DNA, the CDR3 is TGTGCCAGCAGCCCAGGGGGTTTACTCCGCGGAAATCAGCCCCAGCATTTT. Translated, it gives CASSPGGLLRGNQPQHF.

This clonotype has at least ten counts. The chain combines TRBV10-3 with TRBJ2-6, with TRBD1 matching 8 bases. This CDR3 spans 14 amino acids. Looked up from germline, CDR1 is ENHRY and CDR2 is SYGVKD. V lost 6 bases and J lost 2; bases outside the gene matches: 0. CDR3 amino acids: CAIRQGAGANVLTF. As DNA, the CDR3 is TGTGCCATCAGACAGGGGGCTGGGGCCAACGTCCTGACTTTC.

This rearrangement joins TRBV2 to TRBJ1-1; perhaps TRBD1 as D (5 bases). The CDR3 sequence is 14 residues long. Trimming took 5 bases from V and 6 from J, leaving 16 bases between them. Germline V gene data show CDR1 as SNHLY and CDR2 as FYNNEI. The CDR3 sequence: CASSNQGLDAEAFF. The CDR3 DNA reads TGTGCCAGCAGTAACCAGGGTTTGGACGCTGAAGCTTTCTTT.

The chain couples TRBV4-3 to TRBJ1-2; 10 bases map to TRBD1. V gave up 0 bases and J gave up 4 bases; unmatched junction bases: 8. The CDR3 has 17 residues. Germline values: CDR1 LGHNA, CDR2 YSLEER. CDR3 DNA: TGCGCCAGCAGCCAAGAAGCTGGGACAGGGGCCCTCTATGGCTACACCTTC. It translates to CASSQEAGTGALYGYTF.

This clonotype was counted a few times. The J gene is TRBJ1-1, the V gene TRBV5-1; weak D call: TRBD1 (6 bases). Germline values: CDR1 SGHRS, CDR2 YFSETQ. Trimming took off 3 bases at V and 1 base at J, with 13 bases between the two ends. This CDR3 contains 15 residues. The CDR3 sequence is CASSSRGQQNTEAFF. The CDR3 DNA follows: TGCGCCAGCAGCTCGAGGGGACAACAGAACACTGAAGCTTTCTTT.

The rearrangement joins TRBV7-2 to TRBJ2-2, with 8 bases fitting TRBD1. With 5 bases clipped from V and 4 bases from J, the junction kept 9 bases outside the gene matches. CDR1 and CDR2 (germline): SGHTA, FQGNSA. The CDR3 contains 16 residues. DNA of the CDR3: TGTGCCAGCAGCGACAGGGGTGCGTTTGGCACCGGGGAGCTGTTTTTT. Amino acid sequence: CASSDRGAFGTGELFF.

This clonotype was detected many times. This rearrangement joins TRBV12-3 or TRBV12-4 to TRBJ2-6; 7 nucleotides match TRBD2. With 6 bases clipped from V and 0 bases from J, the junction kept 8 bases outside the gene matches. The CDR3 is 17 residues long. Written as DNA, the CDR3 is TGTGCCAGCAGCGCGGGAGTAAGACTCTCTGGGGCCAACGTCCTGACTTTC. Residues: CASSAGVRLSGANVLTF.

In its sample, this clonotype was seen once. Given the absence of the conserved phenylalanine or tryptophan at the CDR3 end, a read error is likely. Because the CDR3's place on the DNA is in doubt, the DNA is left out and the CDR3 is given as listed by TCRdb. The chain has TRBV2 and TRBJ2-1; TRBD1, the table's D call, lacks a check against the DNA. The germline V gene encodes CDR1 SNHLY and CDR2 FYNNEI. 9 amino acids form the CDR3, both terminal residues included. This CDR3 reads CASSRTGNT.

The CDR3 is CASSESSGAYQETQYF. In nucleotides, the CDR3 is TGTGCCAGCAGTGAATCTAGCGGGGCGTACCAAGAGACCCAGTACTTC. The chain uses TRBV25-1 and TRBJ2-5, with 9 bases aligning to TRBD2. From germline, CDR1 is MGHDK and CDR2 SYGVNS. V lost 1 base and J lost 0; bases outside the gene matches: 3. The CDR3 has 16 residues.

This clonotype was detected only a few times. This chain uses TRBV27 with TRBJ1-6; TRBD1 matches at 11 bases. Germline V gives CDR1 MNHEY, CDR2 SMNVEV (reference sequence). This CDR3 spans 16 amino acids. V lost 6 bases to trimming and J lost 6 bases; unmatched junction nucleotides: 7. The CDR3 is CASRRRTGGGNSPLHF. CDR3 nucleotides: TGTGCCAGCAGGAGGCGGACAGGGGGCGGTAATTCACCCCTCCACTTT.

In its sample, this clonotype was seen many times. This rearrangement joins TRBV29-1 to TRBJ1-2; 7 positions match TRBD1. Germline-derived CDR1 and CDR2 are SQVTM and ANQGSEA. The CDR3 runs to 12 residues. Losses at the gene ends were 6 bases for V and 4 bases for J; bases not matched to a gene: 5. The CDR3 DNA reads as TGCAGCGTCTCTAGGGGGCCCTATGGCTACACCTTC. Residues: CSVSRGPYGYTF. Based on the CDR3 plus reference TRBV29-1 and TRBJ1-2, the full variable domain is SAVISQKPSRDICQRGTSLTIQCQVDSQVTMMFWYRQQPGQSLTLIATANQGSEATYESGFVIDKFPISRPNLTFSTLTVSNMSPEDSSIYLCSVSRGPYGYTFGSGTRLTVV.

This clonotype was seen just once. V usage is TRBV2 and J usage is TRBJ2-5; 10 positions agree with TRBD2. The V gene end was trimmed by 5 bases and the J gene end by 4 bases; junction bases not matched to a gene: 10. The CDR3 is made up of 16 amino acids. Germline loops: CDR1 SNHLY, CDR2 FYNNEI. The CDR3 spells CASSFPSAGGVETQYF. CDR3 DNA sequence: TGTGCCAGCAGTTTTCCCTCAGCGGGAGGGGTAGAGACCCAGTACTTC. Combining the CDR3 with reference TRBV2 and TRBJ2-5 gives the whole variable domain EPEVTQTPSHQVTQMGQEVILRCVPISNHLYFYWYRQILGQKVEFLVSFYNNEISEKSEIFDDQFSVERPDGSNFTLKIRSTKLEDSAMYFCASSFPSAGGVETQYFGPGTRLLVL.

The chain combines TRBV29-1 with TRBJ2-5; 9 bases agree with TRBD1. The CDR3 covers 14 residues. With V trimmed by 3 bases and J by 0 bases, 2 bases remained unmatched. In germline, CDR1 is SQVTM, CDR2 ANQGSEA. The CDR3, as DNA: TGCAGCGTTGAGACAGGGGGATACCAAGAGACCCAGTACTTC. Its protein is CSVETGGYQETQYF.

The genes are TRBV2 and TRBJ1-4; tentative D call: TRBD1 (6 bases). Deletions cut 4 bases from V and 5 bases from J, with 11 bases between. CDR1 is SNHLY and CDR2 is FYNNEI in the germline V gene. CDR3 size: 14 residues. Here the CDR3 reads CASSVEQGNEKLFF. In nucleotides, the CDR3 is TGTGCCAGCAGTGTAGAACAGGGAAATGAAAAACTGTTTTTT.

This clonotype turned up a few times. The chain combines TRBV7-2 with TRBJ1-4; D not resolved. This CDR3 is 14 amino acids long. V lost 5 bases and J lost 11, with 18 bases in between. Per the germline V gene, CDR1 is SGHTA and CDR2 is FQGNSA. The CDR3 loop reads CASSARGLAGKLFF. CDR3 DNA: TGTGCCAGCAGCGCAAGAGGGCTAGCGGGGAAACTGTTTTTT.

This clonotype was counted many times. The V gene is TRBV4-2, the J gene TRBJ2-7; TRBD1 matches at 10 bases. This CDR3 has 12 residues. The trim removed 9 bases at V and 6 bases at J, leaving 5 bases unmatched. Germline CDR1 reads LGHNA; CDR2 reads YNFKEQ. In DNA, the CDR3 is TGTGCCAGTGGGACAGGGGAAACCGAGCAGTACTTC. It encodes CASGTGETEQYF.

The rearrangement joins TRBV19 to TRBJ1-5; D possibly corresponds to TRBD1 (5 bases). Germline V gives CDR1 LNHDA, CDR2 SQIVND (reference sequence). The CDR3 runs to 12 residues. The ends were cut back, 6 bases at V and 6 bases at J, with 9 bases in the middle. Written as DNA, the CDR3 is TGTGCCAGTAGGGGACGTAGTCAGCCCCAGCATTTT. Its translation is CASRGRSQPQHF.